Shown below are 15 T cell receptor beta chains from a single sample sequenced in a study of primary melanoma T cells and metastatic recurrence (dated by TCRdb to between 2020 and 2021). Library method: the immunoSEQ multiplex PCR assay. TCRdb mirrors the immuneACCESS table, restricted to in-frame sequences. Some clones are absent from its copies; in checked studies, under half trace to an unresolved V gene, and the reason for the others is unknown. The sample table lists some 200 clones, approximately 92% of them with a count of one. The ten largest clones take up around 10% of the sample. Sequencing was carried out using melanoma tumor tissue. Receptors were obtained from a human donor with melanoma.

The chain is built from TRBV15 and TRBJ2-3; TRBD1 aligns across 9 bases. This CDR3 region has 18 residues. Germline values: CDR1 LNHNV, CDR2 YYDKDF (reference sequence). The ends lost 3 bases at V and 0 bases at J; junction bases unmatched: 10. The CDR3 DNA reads TGTGCCACCAGCAGTGCACTCACCGGGACAGGGAGCACAGATACGCAGTATTTT. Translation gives CATSSALTGTGSTDTQYF.

The chain's CDR3 is CASSKGTVNEKLFF. Here the CDR3 DNA reads TGTGCCAGCAGTAAAGGGACAGTTAATGAAAAACTGTTTTTT. The chain links TRBV6-8 to TRBJ1-4, with TRBD1 matching over 7 bases. The CDR3 is made up of 14 amino acids. V lost 5 bases and J lost 4; bases outside the gene matches: 4. Germline CDR1 is MNHGY and CDR2 is SAAAGT.

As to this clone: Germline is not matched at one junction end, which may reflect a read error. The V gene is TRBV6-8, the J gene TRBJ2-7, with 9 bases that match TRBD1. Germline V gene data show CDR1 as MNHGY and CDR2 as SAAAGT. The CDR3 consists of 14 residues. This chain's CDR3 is CASQGQGKGYEQYF. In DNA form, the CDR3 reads TGTGCCAGCCAAGGACAGGGGAAGGGCTACGAGCAGTACTTT.

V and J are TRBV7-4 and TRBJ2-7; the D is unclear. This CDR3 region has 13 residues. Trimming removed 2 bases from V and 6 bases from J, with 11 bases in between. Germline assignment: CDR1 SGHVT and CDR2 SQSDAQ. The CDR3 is CASSLKVVGEQYF. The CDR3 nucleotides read TGTGCCAGCAGCTTAAAGGTCGTAGGCGAGCAGTACTTC. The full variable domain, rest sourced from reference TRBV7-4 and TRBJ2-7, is GAGVSQSPRYKVAKRGRDVALRCDSISGHVTLYWYRQTLGQGSEVLTYSQSDAQRDKSGRPSGRFSAERPERSVSTLKIQRTEQGDSAVYLCASSLKVVGEQYFGPGTRLTVT.

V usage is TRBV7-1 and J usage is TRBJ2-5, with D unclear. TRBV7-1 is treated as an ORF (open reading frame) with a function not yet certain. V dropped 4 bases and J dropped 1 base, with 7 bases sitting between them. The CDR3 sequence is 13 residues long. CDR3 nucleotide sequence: TGTGCCAGCAGCTTCGGACCCCAAGAGACCCAGTACTTC. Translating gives CASSFGPQETQYF.

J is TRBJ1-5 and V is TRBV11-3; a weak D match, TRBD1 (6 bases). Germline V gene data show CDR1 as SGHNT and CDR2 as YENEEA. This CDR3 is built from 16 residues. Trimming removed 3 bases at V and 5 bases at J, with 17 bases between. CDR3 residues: CASSFRGTQFDQPQHF. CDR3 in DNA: TGTGCCAGCAGCTTTCGCGGGACACAGTTCGATCAGCCCCAGCATTTT.

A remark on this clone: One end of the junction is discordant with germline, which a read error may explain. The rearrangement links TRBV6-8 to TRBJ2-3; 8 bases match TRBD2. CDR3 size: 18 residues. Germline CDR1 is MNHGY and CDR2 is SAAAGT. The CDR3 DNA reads TGTGCCATCAGTGTCTCGGGACGGGAGGGCCCATTTTTAGATACGCAGTATTTT. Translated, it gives CAISVSGREGPFLDTQYF.

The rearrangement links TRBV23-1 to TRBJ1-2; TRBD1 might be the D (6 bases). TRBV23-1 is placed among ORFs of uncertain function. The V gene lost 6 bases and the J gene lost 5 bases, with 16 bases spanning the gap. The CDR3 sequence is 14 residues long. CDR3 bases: TGCGCCAGCAGCTTACAGGGTATAGGGTATGGCTACACCTTC. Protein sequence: CASSLQGIGYGYTF.

The CDR3 protein is CASSRTGSSYEQYF. CDR3 nucleotides: TGTGCCAGTAGTAGGACAGGAAGCTCCTACGAGCAGTACTTC. The chain combines TRBV19 with TRBJ2-7; 7 nucleotides line up with TRBD1. V shed 4 bases, J shed 0 bases, and the junction held 3 bases outside the gene matches. The CDR3 contains 14 residues. Germline lookup yields CDR1 LNHDA and CDR2 SQIVND (reference sequence).

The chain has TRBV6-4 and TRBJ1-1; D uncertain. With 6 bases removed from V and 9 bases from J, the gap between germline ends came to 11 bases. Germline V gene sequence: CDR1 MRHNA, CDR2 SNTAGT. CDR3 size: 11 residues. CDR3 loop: CASSSGSKAFF. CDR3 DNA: TGTGCCAGCAGCAGTGGGAGTAAAGCTTTCTTT.

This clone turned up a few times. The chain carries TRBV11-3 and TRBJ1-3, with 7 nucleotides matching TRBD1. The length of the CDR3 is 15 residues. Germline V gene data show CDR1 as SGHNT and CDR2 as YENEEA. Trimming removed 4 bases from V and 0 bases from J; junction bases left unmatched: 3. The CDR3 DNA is TGTGCCAGCAGCTGGGACAGCCACTCTGGAAACACCATATATTTT. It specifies CASSWDSHSGNTIYF.

CDR3 in amino acids: CASSLVAGGPDTQYF. CDR3 coding DNA: TGTGCCAGCAGCTTAGTAGCGGGGGGGCCAGATACGCAGTATTTT. The chain joins TRBV11-3 to TRBJ2-3; 11 bases map to TRBD2. There are 15 residues in the CDR3. In germline, CDR1 is SGHNT, CDR2 YENEEA. Unmatched junction bases numbered 1, after V lost 1 base and J lost 4 bases.

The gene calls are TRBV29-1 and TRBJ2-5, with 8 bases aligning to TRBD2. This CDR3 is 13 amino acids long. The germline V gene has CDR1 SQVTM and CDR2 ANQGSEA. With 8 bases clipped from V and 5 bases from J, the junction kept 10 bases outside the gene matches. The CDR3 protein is CSPRLASTETQYF. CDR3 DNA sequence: TGCAGCCCCAGACTAGCGAGTACGGAGACCCAGTACTTC.

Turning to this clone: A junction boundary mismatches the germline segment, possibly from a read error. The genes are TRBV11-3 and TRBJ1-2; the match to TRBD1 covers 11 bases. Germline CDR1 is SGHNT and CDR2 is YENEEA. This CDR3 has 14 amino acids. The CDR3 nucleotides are TGTGCCAACAGCCCGACGGGACAGGGGGAAGGCTACACCTTC. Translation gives CANSPTGQGEGYTF. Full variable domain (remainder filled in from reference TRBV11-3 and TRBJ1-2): EAGVVQSPRYKIIEKKQPVAFWCNPISGHNTLYWYLQNLGQGPELLIRYENEEAVDDSQLPKDRFSAERLKGVDSTLKIQPAELGDSAVYLCANSPTGQGEGYTFGSGTRLTVV.

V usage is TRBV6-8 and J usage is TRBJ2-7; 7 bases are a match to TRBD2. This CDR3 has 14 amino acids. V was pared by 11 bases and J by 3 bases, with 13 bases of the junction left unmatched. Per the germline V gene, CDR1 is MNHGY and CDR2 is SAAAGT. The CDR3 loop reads CAVVPGGGSYEQYF. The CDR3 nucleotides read TGTGCCGTGGTACCGGGAGGCGGGAGCTACGAGCAGTACTTC.